The TCR beta chain described here comes from a study of cytomegalovirus exposure and HLA in healthy donors. Study-wide results and limits: What a later analysis showed was that several of the most significant clusters appeared linked to common viral pathogens.

60 Vbeta and 13 Jbeta primers were used in PCR. The protocol was immunoSEQ multiplex PCR, while the TCRdb copy is restricted to in-frame clones and leaves out a portion. The repertoire holds 150,000 to 200,000 clones, with around four fifths as singletons. Participants comprised healthy donors of bone marrow. On this clone: The target antigen is unknown.

Germline CDR1 is LNHDA and CDR2 is SQIVND (reference sequence). The CDR3 is 14 residues long. The germline V and J ends were trimmed by 5 bases and 6 bases, with 14 bases remaining between them. Sequencing was performed on PBMCs. The chain links TRBV19 to TRBJ2-1; D is perhaps TRBD1 (5 bases). The clonotype was recovered from a woman between 45 and 60 years old in good health and CMV-seropositive. CDR3 sequence reads: CASSPQAVINEQFF. The CDR3 DNA follows: TGTGCCAGTAGTCCACAGGCGGTAATCAATGAGCAGTTCTTC.